What follows describes a single T cell receptor (beta chain). This clone was observed a handful of times. What this receptor recognizes is not known. Base qualities are not at hand, and no much larger clone is one base apart. V is clipped by 6 bases and J by 10 bases, and the sequence between their germline boundaries is 12 bases long. The CDR1 and CDR2 encoded by the germline V gene are SQVTM and ANQGSEA. Taken from cysteine to phenylalanine, the CDR3 has 10 residues. Only the CDR3 DNA is retained, 30 bases long and in frame from the first base. The immunoSEQ Assay, a bias-controlled multiplex PCR, was used to amplify TCRbeta CDR3 regions from genomic DNA. Turning to the authors' computational methods: The number of nucleated cells in each sample was estimated by amplification of reference gene primers within the assay. To quantify the absolute abundance of each unique TCRbeta CDR3 rearrangement, sequence reads were collapsed and filtered. For each sample, productive Simpson clonality was calculated as the square root of Simpson's diversity index over productive rearrangements. What TCRdb holds here is the immuneACCESS table cut down to in-frame rearrangements. Part of the clones is not present; checked against another copy, under half of the missing clones reflect an unresolved V gene, and the others are unexplained. The V and J calls and clone size are taken from that table; D and trimming were inferred from the DNA. A total of roughly 190,000 clones appear in this sample, about nine tenths of them only once. In total, the top ten clones hold 1.1% of the sample.

The collaborating institutions used their own protocols to collect whole blood in K2EDTA tubes. For TCRbeta analysis, collaborator samples were shipped as frozen whole blood, as isolated PBMCs, or as DNA extracted from either sample type. The sample originates from a study of blood T cell repertoires in COVID-19 (dated by TCRdb to 2018 to 2020). A note on the overall study: Collaborator samples came from the United States, Italy and Spain and covered acute and convalescent phases of COVID-19. Samples came from the ongoing ImmuneRACE study (first 160 participants) plus 1,254 subjects from 6 global collaborators. The repertoires were made available in a free public database intended to serve as a resource for research on the immune response to SARS-CoV-2. Where available, HLA class I and class II types were obtained from metadata supplied by the sample provider rather than from assay-based typing. A de-identified subject ID, COVID-19 status, age in years and sex were almost always included in the sample metadata. Subjects who had been exposed to COVID-19, were actively infected with it, or had recovered from it provided the deeply sampled blood TCRbeta repertoires that made up the dataset. The prospective study material was composed of cDNA or gDNA derived from T cells, B-cell-depleted T cells, or PBMCs. General study outcomes and caveats: Clinical and demographic metadata were provided uncurated, with the amount varying by source and participant.

The TCR comes from a man aged 25-45 years with acute or convalescent COVID-19. The source material was peripheral blood. The sequence is built from TRBV29-1 and TRBJ1-1; the D region possibly corresponds to TRBD1 (6 bases align). In nucleotides, the sequence is TGCAGCGTCAGGGACAACCGAGCTTTCTTT. This encodes CSVRDNRAFF.